These 11 T cell receptor beta chains came from one sample sequenced in a study of a mutant IDH1 vaccine in newly diagnosed glioma (dated by TCRdb to the early 2020s). The time point label of this sample denotes: week 35, safety follow-up. Every vaccine dose consisted of 300 ug of a 20-mer mutant IDH1 peptide in Montanide, administered subcutaneously together with topical imiquimod. The library was produced with the immunoSEQ multiplex PCR assay. TCRdb's version of the immuneACCESS table is confined to in-frame rearrangements and falls short of the full clone set. An unresolved V gene accounts for under half of the shortfall where checked; the remainder is of unknown origin. This sample comprises about 33,000 clones, roughly 80% of them detected only once. The top ten hold approximately 7.1% of the sample. Their target antigens are unknown. This material consisted of PBMCs, taken from a glioma patient whose treatment included an IDH1 peptide vaccine. These receptors all stem from a woman younger than 30 with glioma.

The chain joins TRBV5-1 to TRBJ2-7; maybe TRBD1 (6 bases). The V and J ends lost 1 base and 3 bases respectively, with 17 bases between them. This CDR3 is 16 amino acids long. Germline CDR1 SGHRS, CDR2 YFSETQ. This CDR3 reads CASSLSEETGLYEQYF. CDR3 sequence (DNA): TGCGCCAGCAGCTTGAGCGAGGAAACAGGGCTCTACGAGCAGTACTTC.

V is TRBV19 and J is TRBJ1-5; no clear D gene. V was pared by 7 bases and J by 2 bases, with 18 bases between. This CDR3 has 16 amino acids. Germline CDR1 and CDR2: LNHDA and SQIVND (reference sequence). The CDR3 nucleotides read TGTGCCAGTATCGAATCGAGGGCTGTGGGCAATCAGCCCCAGCATTTT. Translating gives CASIESRAVGNQPQHF.

The rearrangement joins TRBV6-1 to TRBJ1-3; 11 nucleotides match TRBD1. The CDR3 totals 16 residues. Unmatched junction bases numbered 10, after V lost 3 bases and J lost 9 bases. Germline CDR1 is MNHNS and CDR2 is SASEGT. The CDR3 DNA is TGTGCCAGCAGTGACAGAAACCGGGACAGGGGGTTCACCATATATTTT. Its protein product is CASSDRNRDRGFTIYF.

V is TRBV7-9 and J is TRBJ1-2; 9 nucleotides agree with TRBD1. The CDR3 is made up of 15 amino acids. CDR1 is SEHNR, CDR2 FQNEAQ, per germline (reference sequence). Unmatched junction bases numbered 8, after V lost 5 bases and J lost 4 bases. CDR3 bases: TGTGCCAGCAGCGTTGACAGGGGGGGCGGCTATGGCTACACCTTC. Amino acids: CASSVDRGGGYGYTF.

This chain links TRBV30 with TRBJ2-5; D is unclear. The assigned J gene may be wrong: the sequence end matches TRBJ2-7 better. In germline, CDR1 is GTSNPN, CDR2 SVGIG (reference sequence). This CDR3 is 12 amino acids long. Here the CDR3 DNA reads TGTGCCTGGATGGTAAACTCCTACGAGCAGTACTTC. Its protein product is CAWMVNSYEQYF.

Comment on this clone: This sample includes further DNA sequences coding for the same CDR3. The chain combines TRBV19 with TRBJ1-3; D not resolved. The length of the CDR3 is 16 residues. Trimming stripped 0 bases from V and 0 bases from J, with 9 bases between. The germline CDR1 and CDR2 sequences are LNHDA and SQIVND (reference sequence). The CDR3 sequence: CASSIEAAVSGNTIYF. In nucleotides, the CDR3 is TGTGCCAGTAGTATAGAGGCAGCGGTCTCTGGAAACACCATATATTTT.

The chain couples TRBV15 to TRBJ2-2; 7 nucleotides agree with TRBD1. Germline V gene sequence: CDR1 LNHNV, CDR2 YYDKDF (reference sequence). V was clipped by 1 base and J by 6 bases; unmatched bases: 2. The CDR3 is made up of 14 amino acids. The CDR3 loop is CATSRGQGPGELFF. The CDR3 coding sequence is TGTGCCACCAGCAGAGGACAGGGCCCCGGGGAGCTGTTTTTT.

The chain employs TRBV27 and TRBJ2-7; a weak D match, TRBD2 (5 bases). CDR1 and CDR2 (germline): MNHEY, SMNVEV (reference sequence). The V end lost 3 bases, the J end lost 2 bases, and 11 bases lay between the germline ends. The CDR3 totals 14 residues. CDR3 in DNA: TGTGCCAGCAGTTTGAGGGCAGTTCCCTACGAGCAGTACTTC. This translates into CASSLRAVPYEQYF.

This chain connects TRBV30 to TRBJ2-5; tentative D call: TRBD2 (6 bases). Trimming removed 4 bases at V and 1 base at J, with 19 bases between. CDR1 GTSNPN and CDR2 SVGIG come from the germline V gene (reference sequence). This CDR3 has 16 amino acids. CDR3 coding DNA: TGTGCCTGGACCCCCCGTCGGGGACTTAGCCAAGAGACCCAGTACTTC. It codes for CAWTPRRGLSQETQYF.

The gene calls are TRBV7-8 and TRBJ1-3; 8 bases are shared with TRBD1. The CDR3 is 17 amino acids. The junction had 9 bases not matched to a gene; V was cut back by 5 bases and J by 0 bases. Germline V gene lookup returns CDR1 SGHVS and CDR2 FQNEAQ. CDR3 amino acids: CASSQTGDYYSGNTIYF. The CDR3 bases are TGTGCCAGCAGCCAGACAGGGGACTACTACTCTGGAAACACCATATATTTT.

The V and J genes are TRBV6-6 and TRBJ2-5; tentatively, D is TRBD2 (5 bases). Germline assignment: CDR1 MNHNY and CDR2 SVGAGI (reference sequence). The CDR3 length is 16 residues. Trimming stripped 0 bases from V and 0 bases from J, with 11 bases between. The CDR3 here is CASSYSPGGHQETQYF. The CDR3 DNA reads as TGTGCCAGCAGTTACTCTCCAGGAGGTCACCAAGAGACCCAGTACTTC.